The rows below give T cell receptor beta chains drawn from one sample of a study of blood T cell repertoires in COVID-19. The repertoire was sequenced with immunoSEQ multiplex PCR; TCRdb's copy has only in-frame clones and lacks some. The table shows 75,000 to 85,000 clones, with approximately 88% occurring only once. Sequenced material: peripheral blood. The receptors were sampled from a man aged 50 to 60 with active COVID-19. CDR3s include the opening cysteine and the closing phenylalanine or tryptophan. Fields, in order: V gene, J gene, D gene, CDR3 protein, CDR3 DNA. D genes are given only for firm matches.

TRBV7-7	TRBJ1-1	.	CASSPLGGNTEAFF	TGTGCTAGCAGCCCGTTAGGGGGAAACACTGAAGCTTTCTTT
TRBV6-5	TRBJ1-1	TRBD1	CASNPGTGHTEAFF	TGTGCCAGCAATCCCGGGACAGGGCACACTGAAGCTTTCTTT
TRBV21-1	TRBJ1-1	.	CASSSKSWDRRDTEAFF	TGTGCCAGCAGCTCAAAATCGTGGGACAGGCGCGACACTGAAGCTTTCTTT
TRBV5-6	TRBJ1-1	TRBD1	CASSLFYRDRVFRNTEAFF	TGTGCCAGCAGCTTGTTTTATCGGGACAGGGTATTCAGGAACACTGAAGCTTTCTTT
TRBV10-3	TRBJ1-1	.	CAISPRGEAEAFF	TGTGCCATCAGTCCCAGGGGTGAAGCTGAAGCTTTCTTT
TRBV7-2	TRBJ1-1	TRBD1	CASSSRTGSNTEAFF	TGTGCCAGCAGCTCGAGGACAGGGTCGAACACTGAAGCTTTCTTT
TRBV7-9	TRBJ1-5	TRBD1	CASSSTGTNQPQHF	TGTGCCAGCAGCTCGACAGGGACCAATCAGCCCCAGCATTTT
TRBV28	TRBJ1-1	.	CASSRENTEAFF	TGTGCCAGTTCGAGGGAGAACACTGAAGCTTTCTTT
TRBV15	TRBJ2-4	TRBD2	CATSRGGRINIQYF	TGTGCCACCAGCAGAGGCGGGAGGATAAACATTCAGTACTTC
TRBV6-1	TRBJ2-7	TRBD2	CASSVELAGGSYEQYF	TGTGCCAGCAGTGTAGAACTAGCGGGCGGCTCCTACGAGCAGTACTTC
TRBV7-2	TRBJ2-2	.	CASSFANTGELFF	TGTGCCAGCAGCTTCGCGAACACCGGGGAGCTGTTTTTT